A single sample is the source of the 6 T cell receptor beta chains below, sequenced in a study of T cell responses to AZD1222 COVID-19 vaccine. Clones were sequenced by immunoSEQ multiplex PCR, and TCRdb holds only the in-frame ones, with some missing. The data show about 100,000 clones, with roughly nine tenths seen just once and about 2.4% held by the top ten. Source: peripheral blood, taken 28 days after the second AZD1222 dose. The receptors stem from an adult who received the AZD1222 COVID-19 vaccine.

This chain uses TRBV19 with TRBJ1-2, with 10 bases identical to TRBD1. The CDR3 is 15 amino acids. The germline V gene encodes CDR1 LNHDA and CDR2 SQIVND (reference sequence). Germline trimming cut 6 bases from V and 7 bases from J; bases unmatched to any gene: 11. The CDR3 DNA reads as TGTGCCAGTAGAAAGACAGGGGGCCCGGCGGGTGGCTACACCTTC. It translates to CASRKTGGPAGGYTF. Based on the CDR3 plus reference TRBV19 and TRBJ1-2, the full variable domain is DGGITQSPKYLFRKEGQNVTLSCEQNLNHDAMYWYRQDPGQGLRLIYYSQIVNDFQKGDIAEGYSVSREKKESFPLTVTSAQKNPTAFYLCASRKTGGPAGGYTFGSGTRLTVV.

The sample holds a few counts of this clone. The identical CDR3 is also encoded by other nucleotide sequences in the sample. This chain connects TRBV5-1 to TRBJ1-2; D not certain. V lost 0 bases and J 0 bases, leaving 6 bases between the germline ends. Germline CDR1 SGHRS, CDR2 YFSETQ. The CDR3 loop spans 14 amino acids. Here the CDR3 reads CASSLESTNYGYTF. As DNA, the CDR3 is TGCGCCAGCAGCTTGGAGAGCACTAACTATGGCTACACCTTC.

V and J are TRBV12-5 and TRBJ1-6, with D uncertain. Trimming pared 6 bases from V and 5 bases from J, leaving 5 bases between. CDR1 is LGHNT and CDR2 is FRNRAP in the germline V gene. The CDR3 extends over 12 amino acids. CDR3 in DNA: TGTGCTAGTGGCGTGGATAATTCACCCCTCCACTTT. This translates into CASGVDNSPLHF.

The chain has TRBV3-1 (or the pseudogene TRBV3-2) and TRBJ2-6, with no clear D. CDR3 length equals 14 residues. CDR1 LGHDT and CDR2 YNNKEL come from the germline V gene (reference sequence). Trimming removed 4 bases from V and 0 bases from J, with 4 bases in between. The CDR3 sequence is CASSRSSGANVLTF. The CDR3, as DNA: TGTGCCAGCAGCCGAAGCTCTGGGGCCAACGTCCTGACTTTC.

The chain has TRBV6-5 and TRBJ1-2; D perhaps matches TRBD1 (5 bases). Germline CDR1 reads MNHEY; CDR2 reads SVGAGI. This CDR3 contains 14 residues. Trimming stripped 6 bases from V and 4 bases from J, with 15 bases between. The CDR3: CASSPLGRGYGYTF. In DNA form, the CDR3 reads TGTGCCAGCAGCCCCCTCGGGAGGGGCTATGGCTACACCTTC.

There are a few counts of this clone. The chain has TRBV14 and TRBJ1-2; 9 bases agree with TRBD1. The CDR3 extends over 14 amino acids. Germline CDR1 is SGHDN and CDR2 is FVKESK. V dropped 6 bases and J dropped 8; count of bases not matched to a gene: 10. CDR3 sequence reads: CASRILQGARGYTF. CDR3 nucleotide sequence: TGTGCCAGCAGGATCTTACAGGGGGCGCGAGGCTACACCTTC.